The 30 T cell receptor beta chains below were found in one sample sequenced in a study of T-cell memory formation after mild COVID-19. TCRdb reprocessed the 5' RACE reads with MiXCR, giving one entry per CDR3 protein. The data contain around 300,000 distinct CDR3 sequences, 10% to 15% of them singletons. Sequencing was carried out using PBMCs or a T cell subset sorted from them (not recorded which). These receptor sequences come from a man younger than 35 who had mild COVID-19 (a few samples of this study predate the infection). Cell type and time point are not known.

The chain couples TRBV2 to TRBJ1-5, with 11 positions matching TRBD1. V lost 6 bases to trimming and J lost 7 bases; unmatched junction nucleotides: 5. In germline, CDR1 is SNHLY, CDR2 FYNNEI. The CDR3 is 14 residues long. In DNA form, the CDR3 reads TGTGCCAGCAGCTGGGGACAGGGGGAACAGCCCCAGCATTTT. Protein product: CASSWGQGEQPQHF.

The rearrangement links TRBV21-1 to TRBJ2-7; the DNA was not compared with TRBD1, the D call given in the table. TRBV21-1 is a pseudogene segment. CDR3 length: 15 residues. CDR3 sequence (DNA): TGTGCCAGCAGCGGCCCGGGACAGGGCTCCTACGAGCAGTACGTC. The encoded protein is CASSGPGQGSYEQYV.

This clonotype was counted only a few times. V and J are TRBV12-3 or TRBV12-4 and TRBJ1-1; no definite D call. CDR3 length equals 12 residues. The ends were cut back, 8 bases at V and 1 base at J, with 8 bases in the middle. The CDR3 DNA follows: TGTGCCAGCTTAAGGAGGAACACTGAAGCTTTCTTT. Residues: CASLRRNTEAFF.

The table lists this clonotype with many counts. The V gene is TRBV7-9, the J gene TRBJ1-1; no clear D. The CDR3 covers 14 residues. V was shortened by 3 bases and J by 0 bases, with 8 bases between the two germline ends. Germline-derived CDR1 and CDR2 are SEHNR and FQNEAQ (reference sequence). The CDR3 loop is CASSFWALNTEAFF. CDR3 sequence (DNA): TGTGCCAGCAGCTTTTGGGCCTTGAACACTGAAGCTTTCTTT. The full variable domain, its missing parts supplied by reference TRBV7-9 and TRBJ1-1, is DTGVSQNPRHKITKRGQNVTFRCDPISEHNRLYWYRQTLGQGPEFLTYFQNEAQLEKSRLLSDRFSAERPKGSFSTLEIQRTEQGDSAMYLCASSFWALNTEAFFGQGTRLTVV.

V and J are TRBV11-2 and TRBJ2-5, with D possibly matching TRBD2 (7 bases). The CDR3 has 15 amino acids. Trimming shortened V by 9 bases and J by 5 bases, and 22 bases separated the two germline ends. Germline V CDR1 and CDR2: SGHAT, FQNNGV. The chain's CDR3 is CASGGGWGAGETQYF. The DNA for the CDR3 is TGTGCCAGTGGCGGGGGCTGGGGGGCTGGGGAGACCCAGTACTTC.

The table lists this clonotype with a few counts. This chain uses TRBV6-5 with TRBJ2-5, with D possibly matching TRBD2 (6 bases). Trimming took off 3 bases at V and 5 bases at J, with 10 bases between the two ends. Germline V lookup: CDR1 MNHEY, CDR2 SVGAGI. CDR3 size: 13 residues. The CDR3 DNA sequence: TGTGCCAGCAGTTATCGGGACTCTGAGACCCAGTACTTC. Protein sequence: CASSYRDSETQYF.

The genes are TRBV7-9 and TRBJ2-3; 10 nucleotides agree with TRBD2. CDR1 is SEHNR and CDR2 is FQNEAQ in the germline V gene (reference sequence). CDR3 length: 16 amino acids. V lost 5 bases and J lost 1; bases outside the gene matches: 6. The CDR3 spells CASSPAGTSGTDTQYF. The CDR3 coding sequence is TGTGCCAGCAGCCCAGCCGGGACTAGCGGCACAGATACGCAGTATTTT.

At least ten counts were recorded for this clonotype. The rearrangement joins TRBV5-1 to TRBJ1-1; D not certain. The V end was cut by 0 bases, the J end by 2 bases, with 8 bases between. Germline V lookup: CDR1 SGHRS, CDR2 YFSETQ. The CDR3 is 14 amino acids. The CDR3 DNA reads TGCGCCAGCAGCTTGGCCCCAGCAAACACTGAAGCTTTCTTT. Its protein product is CASSLAPANTEAFF. Supplemented by reference TRBV5-1 and TRBJ1-1, the full variable domain reads KAGVTQTPRYLIKTRGQQVTLSCSPISGHRSVSWYQQTPGQGLQFLFEYFSETQRNKGNFPGRFSGRQFSNSRSEMNVSTLELGDSALYLCASSLAPANTEAFFGQGTRLTVV.

The gene calls are TRBV25-1 and TRBJ2-1, with 11 bases that match TRBD2. The CDR3 runs 15 residues. The trim removed 10 bases at V and 5 bases at J, leaving 10 bases unmatched. CDR1 is MGHDK, CDR2 SYGVNS, per germline. The CDR3 loop reads CATSLGTSGNNEQFF. The DNA of the CDR3 is TGTGCCACCTCCTTGGGGACTAGCGGAAACAATGAGCAGTTCTTC. Together with reference TRBV25-1 and TRBJ2-1, the CDR3 gives the full variable domain: EADIYQTPRYLVIGTGKKITLECSQTMGHDKMYWYQQDPGMELHLIHYSYGVNSTEKGDLSSESTVSRIRTEHFPLTLESARPSHTSQYLCATSLGTSGNNEQFFGPGTRLTVL.

CDR3 DNA sequence: TGTGCCAGCAGCTTTAGGGGGCCGAAGACCCAGTACTTC. Protein sequence: CASSFRGPKTQYF. V is TRBV5-6 and J is TRBJ2-5; the match to TRBD1 covers 7 bases. Germline CDR1 is SGHDT and CDR2 is YYEEEE. The CDR3 has 13 amino acids. After removal of 2 bases from V and 6 bases from J, the junction contained 4 bases not matched to a gene. Full variable domain (remainder filled in from reference TRBV5-6 and TRBJ2-5): DAGVTQSPTHLIKTRGQQVTLRCSPKSGHDTVSWYQQALGQGPQFIFQYYEEEERQRGNFPDRFSGHQFPNYSSELNVNALLLGDSALYLCASSFRGPKTQYFGPGTRLLVL.

This clonotype was counted a few times. V usage is TRBV13 and J usage is TRBJ2-4, with D maybe TRBD2 (7 bases). Germline V CDR1 and CDR2: PRHDT, FYEKMQ (reference sequence). The CDR3 loop spans 14 amino acids. Trimming stripped 5 bases from V and 7 bases from J, with 15 bases between. CDR3 DNA: TGTGCCAGCAGCCCCGGCGGGGGCGGGAACATTCAGTACTTC. This codes for CASSPGGGGNIQYF.

This clonotype is medium-sized (0.01 to 0.1%) in the sample. This chain connects TRBV6-2 or TRBV6-3 to TRBJ2-1; 9 nucleotides align to TRBD1. The V segment lost 5 bases and the J segment 5 bases; nucleotides outside the gene matches: 10. Germline CDR1 MNHEY, CDR2 SVGEGT. This CDR3 spans 16 amino acids. This CDR3 is CASSPLRDRVDNEQFF. As DNA, the CDR3 is TGTGCCAGCAGTCCCCTCCGGGACAGGGTGGACAATGAGCAGTTCTTC.

The genes are TRBV7-6 and TRBJ1-6, with 7 nucleotides matching TRBD1. CDR3 length equals 14 residues. Germline loops: CDR1 SGHVS, CDR2 FNYEAQ. V lost 5 bases, J lost 12 bases, and 10 bases stayed unmatched. The CDR3 loop reads CASSGRQGRGPLHF. The CDR3 nucleotides read TGTGCCAGCAGCGGCCGACAGGGCAGGGGACCCCTCCACTTT.

In this sample, this clonotype turned up a few times. The rearrangement links TRBV20-1 to TRBJ2-3, with D unclear. This CDR3 is built from 15 residues. V was trimmed by 0 bases and J by 4 bases, leaving 14 bases between them. In germline, CDR1 is DFQATT, CDR2 SNEGSKA (reference sequence). CDR3 DNA sequence: TGCAGTGCTAGAGACCTAGTCGTGAACCCAGATACGCAGTATTTT. It specifies CSARDLVVNPDTQYF.

This clonotype has a count of ten or more. The chain combines TRBV28 with TRBJ2-1, with TRBD1 matching over 7 bases. V shed 5 bases and J 10 bases; nucleotides not matched to a gene: 11. Germline CDR1 and CDR2: MDHEN and SYDVKM. This CDR3 region has 14 residues. In DNA form, the CDR3 reads TGTGCCAGCAGTCCCCCTCGGACAGGAAAGGAGCAGTTCTTC. Encoded protein: CASSPPRTGKEQFF. Filled out from reference TRBV28 and TRBJ2-1, the complete variable domain reads DVKVTQSSRYLVKRTGEKVFLECVQDMDHENMFWYRQDPGLGLRLIYFSYDVKMKEKGDIPEGYSVSREKKERFSLILESASTNQTSMYLCASSPPRTGKEQFFGPGTRLTVL.

This clonotype was found many times. V usage is TRBV10-3 and J usage is TRBJ1-5; 7 bases match TRBD1. V lost 0 bases to trimming and J lost 5 bases; unmatched junction nucleotides: 4. The CDR3 is 15 residues long. Germline assignment: CDR1 ENHRY and CDR2 SYGVKD. The CDR3 region is CAISESSDRDQPQHF. CDR3 in DNA: TGTGCCATCAGTGAGTCGTCTGACAGGGATCAGCCCCAGCATTTT.

This chain links TRBV18 with TRBJ1-2, with TRBD1 as a possible D gene (6 bases). With 1 base removed from V and 7 bases from J, the gap between germline ends came to 10 bases. The germline V gene encodes CDR1 KGHSH and CDR2 LQKENI. The CDR3 contains 13 residues. CDR3 residues: CASSPQGDSGYTF. CDR3 nucleotides: TGTGCCAGCTCACCACAGGGGGACTCTGGCTACACCTTC.

This clonotype was detected only a few times. The V gene is TRBV7-9, the J gene TRBJ2-7, with D perhaps given as TRBD1 or TRBD2 (5 bases each). Trimming took 3 bases from V and 2 from J, leaving 17 bases between them. This CDR3 has 16 residues. The V gene's germline CDR1 is SEHNR and CDR2 FQNEAQ (reference sequence). Written as DNA, the CDR3 is TGTGCCAGCAGCTTTCGGGGAGACAGCCGCCCCTACGAGCAGTACTTC. Translated, it gives CASSFRGDSRPYEQYF.

This clonotype was counted only a few times. V and J are TRBV25-1 and TRBJ2-6; 12 nucleotides align to TRBD1. Germline CDR1 and CDR2: MGHDK and SYGVNS. This CDR3 spans 16 amino acids. Losses at the gene ends were 7 bases for V and 4 bases for J; bases not matched to a gene: 5. The CDR3 DNA sequence: TGTGCCAGCACTGGGACAGGGGGCGCCGGGGCCAACGTCCTGACTTTC. It yields the protein CASTGTGGAGANVLTF.

This chain uses TRBV7-9 with TRBJ2-7; D is perhaps TRBD1 (6 bases). This CDR3 region has 16 residues. V was shortened by 1 base and J by 7 bases, with 20 bases between the two germline ends. The germline gives CDR1 SEHNR, CDR2 FQNEAQ (reference sequence). The CDR3 loop reads CASSLVLGHILREQYV. The DNA of the CDR3 is TGTGCCAGCAGCTTAGTTTTGGGACACATTTTAAGAGAGCAGTACGTC.

This clonotype has a count of ten or more. This chain links TRBV5-1 with TRBJ2-2, with 8 bases lining up with TRBD1. The germline gives CDR1 SGHRS, CDR2 YFSETQ. The CDR3 is 15 residues long. V trimming: 4 bases; J trimming: 1 base; junction bases outside the gene matches: 3. The CDR3, as DNA: TGCGCCAGCAGCCTCGGGACAGGGAACACCGGGGAGCTGTTTTTT. Translated: CASSLGTGNTGELFF. Full variable domain (outside the CDR3, taken from reference TRBV5-1 and TRBJ2-2): KAGVTQTPRYLIKTRGQQVTLSCSPISGHRSVSWYQQTPGQGLQFLFEYFSETQRNKGNFPGRFSGRQFSNSRSEMNVSTLELGDSALYLCASSLGTGNTGELFFGEGSRLTVL.

The chain couples TRBV6-7 to TRBJ1-2, with no clear D. TRBV6-7 is treated as an ORF (open reading frame) with a function not yet certain. CDR3 size: 18 residues. Trimming took off 2 bases at V and 4 bases at J, with 23 bases between the two ends. The CDR3 bases are TGTGCCAGCAGTTACACCAAACGAGACATTCCGGAACCCTATGGCTACACCTTC. Residues: CASSYTKRDIPEPYGYTF.

The CDR3 DNA is TGTGCCAGCAGGGAGGGGGCTAAGGGTCAGCCCCAGCATTTT. As protein: CASREGAKGQPQHF. The chain recombines TRBV28 with TRBJ1-5; 7 nucleotides agree with TRBD1. Per the germline V gene, CDR1 is MDHEN and CDR2 is SYDVKM. The length of the CDR3 is 14 residues. Trimming took 6 bases from V and 6 from J; bases not matched to a gene: 8.

The V call is TRBV15, the J call TRBJ2-7; 10 bases agree with TRBD1. V gave up 4 bases and J gave up 8 bases; unmatched junction bases: 11. The length of the CDR3 is 15 residues. Looked up from germline, CDR1 is LNHNV and CDR2 is YYDKDF (reference sequence). The CDR3 is CATSTPGTGDNQQYF. In DNA form, the CDR3 reads TGTGCCACCAGCACACCCGGGACAGGGGATAATCAGCAGTACTTC.

The chain couples TRBV6-5 to TRBJ1-1; unclear D gene. Germline CDR1 and CDR2: MNHEY and SVGAGI. V was trimmed by 2 bases and J by 6 bases, leaving 4 bases between them. The CDR3 has 11 residues. CDR3 region: CASSYEAEAFF. CDR3 in DNA: TGTGCCAGCAGTTACGAGGCTGAAGCTTTCTTT.

The gene calls are TRBV7-2 and TRBJ1-1; D is perhaps TRBD1 (6 bases). V dropped 1 base and J dropped 4 bases, with 13 bases sitting between them. Germline V CDR1 and CDR2: SGHTA, FQGNSA. This CDR3 has 15 amino acids. CDR3 loop: CASSLVGGGGTEAFF. In nucleotides, the CDR3 is TGTGCCAGCAGCTTAGTCGGGGGCGGGGGCACTGAAGCTTTCTTT.

V and J are TRBV4-3 and TRBJ2-3; TRBD2 matches 10 bases. The CDR3 covers 16 residues. Trimming took 0 bases from V and 6 from J; bases not matched to a gene: 6. The V gene's germline CDR1 is LGHNA and CDR2 YSLEER. For the CDR3, the DNA is TGCGCCAGCAGCCAAGAAGCGGGGGGGTTAAGGGATACGCAGTATTTT. This codes for CASSQEAGGLRDTQYF.

The rearrangement links TRBV19 to TRBJ2-3; no firm D call. Deletions cut 7 bases from V and 3 bases from J, with 11 bases between. Germline lookup yields CDR1 LNHDA and CDR2 SQIVND (reference sequence). The CDR3 runs to 13 residues. The CDR3, as DNA: TGTGCCAGTATTCCGAGAGGAACAGATACGCAGTATTTT. It is translated as CASIPRGTDTQYF.

This clonotype appeared a few times. The chain employs TRBV6-6 and TRBJ1-2; no firm D call. Trimming stripped 7 bases from V and 2 bases from J, with 8 bases between. The V gene's germline CDR1 is MNHNY and CDR2 SVGAGI (reference sequence). This CDR3 region has 12 residues. This CDR3 reads CASTPENYGYTF. The DNA of the CDR3 is TGTGCCAGCACCCCAGAGAACTATGGCTACACCTTC.

Only a few counts were recorded for this clonotype. The V and J genes are TRBV7-9 and TRBJ1-1; the D is unclear. CDR1 SEHNR and CDR2 FQNEAQ come from the germline V gene (reference sequence). The CDR3 covers 13 residues. With 1 base removed from V and 1 base from J, the gap between germline ends came to 4 bases. This chain's CDR3 is CASSLESNTEAFF. CDR3 bases: TGTGCCAGCAGCTTAGAGTCGAACACTGAAGCTTTCTTT.